The present T cell receptor (beta chain) was sequenced within a study of graft-versus-host responses after intestinal transplantation. CDR3 length: 15 residues. J lost 2 bases, V lost 8 bases, and 7 bases had no gene match. The V gene's germline CDR1 is MDHEN and CDR2 SYDVKM. Generated by immunoSEQ multiplex PCR, the TCRdb table keeps only in-frame clones and is missing some. The sample holds some 96,000 clones; over 75% are singletons and the top ten take 0.85% to 1%. Worth noting for this clone: Its antigen remains unidentified.

This receptor was obtained from a human donor who was the organ donor for an intestinal transplant. Sequenced material: unstimulated CD4+ T cells sorted from spleen or lymph node cells, taken before transplant. This chain joins TRBV28 and TRBJ2-2; 8 nucleotides agree with TRBD2. The CDR3 nucleotides are TGTGCCAGCCTAGGCGCGGGGGGCAACACCGGGGAGCTGTTTTTT. Translation: CASLGAGGNTGELFF.